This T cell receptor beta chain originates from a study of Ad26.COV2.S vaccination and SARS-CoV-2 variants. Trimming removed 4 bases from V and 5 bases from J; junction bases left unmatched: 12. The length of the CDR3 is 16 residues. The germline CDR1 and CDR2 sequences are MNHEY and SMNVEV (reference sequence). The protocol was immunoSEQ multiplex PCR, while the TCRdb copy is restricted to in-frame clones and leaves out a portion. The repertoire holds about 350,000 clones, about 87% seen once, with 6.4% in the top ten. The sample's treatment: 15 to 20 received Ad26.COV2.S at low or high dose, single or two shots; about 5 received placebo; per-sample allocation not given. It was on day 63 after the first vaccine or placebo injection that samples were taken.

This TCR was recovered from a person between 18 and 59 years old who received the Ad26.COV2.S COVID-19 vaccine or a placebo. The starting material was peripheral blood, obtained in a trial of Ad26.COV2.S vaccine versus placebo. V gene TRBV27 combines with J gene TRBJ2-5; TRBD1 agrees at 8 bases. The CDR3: CASSSDRQGFWETQYF. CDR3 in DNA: TGTGCCAGCAGTTCGGATAGACAGGGGTTTTGGGAGACCCAGTACTTC.